These 32 T cell receptor beta chains share one sample of origin, sequenced in a study of graft-versus-host responses after intestinal transplantation. No antigens are known for them. The repertoire was sequenced with immunoSEQ multiplex PCR; TCRdb's copy has only in-frame clones and lacks some. The sample contains about 38,000 clones, approximately 93% of which appear only once. This material consisted of unstimulated CD4+ T cells sorted from spleen or lymph node cells, taken before transplant. All receptors derive from a human donor who was the organ donor for an intestinal transplant.

The rearrangement links TRBV4-3 to TRBJ2-5; D possibly uses TRBD1 or TRBD2 (6 bases each). Trimming left V 0 bases short and J 0 bases short, with 17 bases between. The CDR3 runs 18 residues. Germline loops: CDR1 LGHNA, CDR2 YSLEER. The CDR3 DNA sequence: TGCGCCAGCAGCCAAGAGATCGAGGGGGGTCCGTACCAAGAGACCCAGTACTTC. It yields the protein CASSQEIEGGPYQETQYF.

This chain uses TRBV5-5 with TRBJ1-1; 7 nucleotides line up with TRBD1. Germline CDR1 SGHKS, CDR2 YYEKEE (reference sequence). This CDR3 spans 14 amino acids. The V gene end was trimmed by 4 bases and the J gene end by 1 base; junction bases not matched to a gene: 4. The CDR3 coding sequence is TGTGCCAGCAGCGGATACAGGGGGAACACTGAAGCTTTCTTT. Amino acid sequence: CASSGYRGNTEAFF.

The CDR3 sequence: CASSLTGTDPEQYF. The CDR3 region has the DNA TGTGCCAGCAGCTTAACTGGAACGGATCCTGAGCAGTACTTC. The chain joins TRBV7-3 to TRBJ2-7; D call uncertain. Trimming cost V 0 bases and J 7 bases, with 13 bases left between them. The CDR3 is 14 amino acids. CDR1 and CDR2 (germline): SGHTA, FQGTGA.

The rearrangement uses TRBV28 and TRBJ2-5, with 7 bases fitting TRBD1. CDR1 is MDHEN, CDR2 SYDVKM, per germline. This CDR3 is built from 14 residues. The trim removed 2 bases at V and 4 bases at J, leaving 4 bases unmatched. CDR3 in DNA: TGTGCCAGCAGTTTAAGTCCAGGGGGAGAGACCCAGTACTTC. Amino acids: CASSLSPGGETQYF.

Here the CDR3 reads CASSFRGRSSGNTIYF. Here the CDR3 DNA reads TGTGCCAGCAGCTTTAGGGGCAGATCCTCTGGAAACACCATATATTTT. This chain uses TRBV11-2 with TRBJ1-3, with D maybe TRBD1 (5 bases). CDR1 is SGHAT, CDR2 FQNNGV, per germline. The CDR3 is 16 residues long. V was pared by 3 bases and J by 0 bases, with 12 bases between. The variable domain in full, with the rest retrieved from reference TRBV11-2 and TRBJ1-3, is EAGVAQSPRYKIIEKRQSVAFWCNPISGHATLYWYQQILGQGPKLLIQFQNNGVVDDSQLPKDRFSAERLKGVDSTLKIQPAKLEDSAVYLCASSFRGRSSGNTIYFGEGSWLTVV.

The CDR3 DNA follows: TGTGCCAGCAGTTTACTAGCGGGGATAGTGAATGAGCAGTTCTTC. As protein: CASSLLAGIVNEQFF. The rearrangement links TRBV27 to TRBJ2-1, with 9 positions matching TRBD2. The germline V gene encodes CDR1 MNHEY and CDR2 SMNVEV (reference sequence). This CDR3 region has 15 residues. V trimming: 2 bases; J trimming: 7 bases; junction bases outside the gene matches: 6.

This rearrangement joins TRBV5-1 to TRBJ1-1; D not certain. Germline assignment: CDR1 SGHRS and CDR2 YFSETQ. Trimming cost V 4 bases and J 0 bases, with 10 bases left between them. This CDR3 comprises 14 residues. CDR3 DNA sequence: TGCGCCAGCAGCCTGGGTGATTTGAACACTGAAGCTTTCTTT. Protein sequence: CASSLGDLNTEAFF.

The chain carries TRBV29-1 and TRBJ2-6; D gene unclear. Per the germline V gene, CDR1 is SQVTM and CDR2 is ANQGSEA. This CDR3 spans 16 amino acids. With 5 bases removed from V and 5 bases from J, the gap between germline ends came to 19 bases. CDR3 protein: CSVIYSIQSRANVLTF. The CDR3 coding sequence is TGCAGCGTTATATATAGCATACAAAGTCGGGCCAACGTCCTGACTTTC.

V gene TRBV29-1 combines with J gene TRBJ1-2; D is uncertain. This CDR3 is built from 12 residues. The V end lost 3 bases, the J end lost 4 bases, and 9 bases lay between the germline ends. Looked up from germline, CDR1 is SQVTM and CDR2 is ANQGSEA. CDR3 in amino acids: CSVDIAAYGYTF. CDR3 coding DNA: TGCAGCGTTGATATCGCTGCCTATGGCTACACCTTC.

The chain is built from TRBV11-3 and TRBJ1-4; D remains ambiguous. The V gene lost 0 bases and the J gene lost 7 bases, with 3 bases spanning the gap. Per the germline V gene, CDR1 is SGHNT and CDR2 is YENEEA. CDR3 length equals 12 residues. CDR3 region: CASSLESEKLFF. CDR3 DNA: TGTGCCAGCAGCTTAGAAAGTGAAAAACTGTTTTTT.

This clone was observed a few times. V gene TRBV5-1 combines with J gene TRBJ1-1; possible D gene TRBD1, 6 bases. Germline CDR1 is SGHRS and CDR2 is YFSETQ. This CDR3 has 14 amino acids. Trimming took 0 bases from V and 11 from J, leaving 17 bases between them. CDR3 region: CASSLGGPQGRAFF. CDR3 nucleotide sequence: TGCGCCAGCAGCTTGGGGGGGCCACAAGGAAGGGCTTTCTTT.

The rearrangement joins TRBV5-6 to TRBJ2-3, with 11 bases matching TRBD2. The germline V gene has CDR1 SGHDT and CDR2 YYEEEE. The ends lost 4 bases at V and 0 bases at J; junction bases unmatched: 1. CDR3 length: 15 residues. The CDR3 region is CASSRTSGSTDTQYF. For the CDR3, the DNA is TGTGCCAGCAGCCGGACTAGCGGGAGCACAGATACGCAGTATTTT. The full variable domain, completed using reference TRBV5-6 and TRBJ2-3, is DAGVTQSPTHLIKTRGQQVTLRCSPKSGHDTVSWYQQALGQGPQFIFQYYEEEERQRGNFPDRFSGHQFPNYSSELNVNALLLGDSALYLCASSRTSGSTDTQYFGPGTRLTVL.

The gene calls are TRBV5-6 and TRBJ1-2; 8 bases line up with TRBD1. CDR3 length equals 18 residues. Germline lookup yields CDR1 SGHDT and CDR2 YYEEEE. V was pared by 1 base and J by 4 bases, with 15 bases of the junction left unmatched. CDR3 in DNA: TGTGCCAGCAGCTTGAGCCTGGTGCGGACAGGGCGACTCTATGGCTACACCTTC. This encodes CASSLSLVRTGRLYGYTF.

The chain employs TRBV7-7 and TRBJ1-3; 9 bases map to TRBD1. The J segment lost 8 bases and the V segment lost 1 base, leaving 6 bases of the junction unmatched. The germline V gene encodes CDR1 SSHAT and CDR2 FNYEAQ (reference sequence). The CDR3 sequence is 15 residues long. CDR3 sequence: CASSLVGTGRHTIYF. DNA of the CDR3: TGTGCCAGCAGCTTAGTCGGGACAGGGAGGCACACCATATATTTT.

Details on this clone: Germline is not matched at one junction end, which may reflect a read error. The rearrangement uses TRBV7-9 and TRBJ2-1; D uncertain. Germline V gene data show CDR1 as SEHNR and CDR2 as FQNEAQ (reference sequence). This CDR3 is built from 13 residues. Here the CDR3 DNA reads TGTGCCAACAGCTTCCCCGACTACAATGAGCAGTTCTTC. Translation: CANSFPDYNEQFF.

This clone appeared once. The chain joins TRBV10-3 to TRBJ2-7; a weak D match, TRBD1 (5 bases). V was cut by 0 bases and J by 4 bases, with 7 bases left in between. This CDR3 is built from 13 residues. Germline-derived CDR1 and CDR2 are ENHRY and SYGVKD. The CDR3 DNA reads TGTGCCATCAGTGAGTCCAGACAGTACGAGCAGTACTTC. Amino acids: CAISESRQYEQYF.

This clone was counted once. The chain is built from TRBV7-2 and TRBJ2-7; 9 bases are shared with TRBD2. Germline trimming cut 3 bases from V and 1 base from J; bases unmatched to any gene: 4. CDR1 and CDR2 from the germline V gene are SGHTA and FQGNSA. The CDR3 is 15 amino acids. The CDR3 DNA follows: TGTGCCAGCAGCTTCCAGCGGGGGGCGTCCTACGAGCAGTACTTC. Amino acids: CASSFQRGASYEQYF.

V gene TRBV7-8 combines with J gene TRBJ1-3, with D possibly matching TRBD1 (6 bases). The V and J ends lost 5 bases and 1 base respectively, with 12 bases between them. The V gene's germline CDR1 is SGHVS and CDR2 FQNEAQ. The CDR3 contains 15 residues. CDR3 sequence reads: CASSLSTGSGNTIYF. In nucleotides, the CDR3 is TGTGCCAGCAGCCTTTCAACAGGGTCTGGAAACACCATATATTTT.

This clone occurred once. The V call is TRBV7-9, the J call TRBJ1-1, with D possibly being TRBD1 (6 bases). This CDR3 has 15 residues. Germline V gives CDR1 SEHNR, CDR2 FQNEAQ (reference sequence). The V gene lost 2 bases and the J gene lost 5 bases, with 15 bases spanning the gap. CDR3 residues: CASSLLYGGDTEAFF. In nucleotides, the CDR3 is TGTGCCAGCAGCTTATTATACGGGGGCGATACTGAAGCTTTCTTT.

The chain is built from TRBV18 and TRBJ1-6; possibly TRBD1 for D (5 bases). CDR3 length: 13 residues. V lost 1 base and J lost 8, with 6 bases in between. Germline V gene sequence: CDR1 KGHSH, CDR2 LQKENI. The CDR3 sequence is CASSPLGDSPLHF. CDR3 in DNA: TGTGCCAGCTCACCACTGGGGGATTCACCCCTCCACTTT.

The chain employs TRBV6-5 and TRBJ2-7, with 7 bases matching TRBD1. After removal of 5 bases from V and 3 bases from J, the junction contained 7 bases not matched to a gene. The CDR3 runs to 14 residues. CDR1 is MNHEY, CDR2 SVGAGI, per germline. The CDR3 sequence is CASSPDRAFYEQYF. CDR3 DNA: TGTGCCAGCAGTCCTGACAGGGCCTTCTACGAGCAGTACTTC.

The rearrangement uses TRBV30 and TRBJ1-1, with D hard to call. CDR1 is GTSNPN, CDR2 SVGIG, per germline (reference sequence). V was shortened by 0 bases and J by 2 bases, with 7 bases between the two germline ends. This CDR3 contains 13 residues. The CDR3 loop reads CAWSVWTNTEAFF. The DNA of the CDR3 is TGTGCCTGGAGTGTATGGACTAACACTGAAGCTTTCTTT.

J is TRBJ2-3 and V is TRBV7-3; TRBD2 matches at 9 bases. With 0 bases clipped from V and 0 bases from J, the junction kept 4 bases outside the gene matches. Germline CDR1 is SGHTA and CDR2 is FQGTGA. The length of the CDR3 is 17 residues. CDR3 in DNA: TGTGCCAGCAGCTTAACGGGGACTAGCCGGAGCACAGATACGCAGTATTTT. Its translation is CASSLTGTSRSTDTQYF.

V gene TRBV5-1 combines with J gene TRBJ2-1, with TRBD2 matching over 8 bases. V shed 0 bases and J 3 bases; nucleotides not matched to a gene: 2. Germline CDR1 SGHRS, CDR2 YFSETQ. CDR3 length equals 15 residues. In DNA, the CDR3 is TGCGCCAGCAGCTTGGGGGGACTAGACTACAATGAGCAGTTCTTC. Protein: CASSLGGLDYNEQFF.

The chain employs TRBV9 and TRBJ2-1, with 7 bases identical to TRBD2. Unmatched junction bases numbered 2, after V lost 0 bases and J lost 2 bases. The germline V gene has CDR1 SGDLS and CDR2 YYNGEE. The CDR3 sequence is 15 residues long. The CDR3 loop reads CASSVGRGAYNEQFF. The CDR3 nucleotides are TGTGCCAGCAGCGTAGGCCGGGGGGCCTACAATGAGCAGTTCTTC.

The V and J genes are TRBV6-1 and TRBJ1-1, with no clear D. The germline V gene has CDR1 MNHNS and CDR2 SASEGT. V gave up 7 bases and J gave up 5 bases, with 14 bases separating them. The CDR3 contains 13 residues. CDR3 region: CASTLLKGTEAFF. The CDR3 DNA is TGTGCCAGCACTCTACTGAAAGGGACTGAAGCTTTCTTT.

Only one count was recorded for this clone. The chain uses TRBV9 and TRBJ1-2, with 10 bases fitting TRBD1. Germline V CDR1 and CDR2: SGDLS, YYNGEE. Trimming took 4 bases from V and 7 from J; bases not matched to a gene: 10. The CDR3 totals 15 residues. DNA for the CDR3: TGTGCCAGCAGCCCCTTGGGGACAGGGGCCGCTGGCTACACCTTC. Translated: CASSPLGTGAAGYTF. The variable domain in full, completed from reference TRBV9 and TRBJ1-2, reads DSGVTQTPKHLITATGQRVTLRCSPRSGDLSVYWYQQSLDQGLQFLIQYYNGEERAKGNILERFSAQQFPDLHSELNLSSLELGDSALYFCASSPLGTGAAGYTFGSGTRLTVV.

This clone was seen only once. The chain joins TRBV27 to TRBJ2-7; TRBD2 aligns across 12 bases. After removal of 0 bases from V and 1 base from J, the junction contained 16 bases not matched to a gene. CDR1 is MNHEY, CDR2 SMNVEV, per germline (reference sequence). This CDR3 comprises 21 residues. In DNA, the CDR3 is TGTGCCAGCAGTTTATCGTCCCTAGGGGCTAGCGGGGGGGGTAGTTCCTACGAGCAGTACTTC. Its protein product is CASSLSSLGASGGGSSYEQYF.

The chain has TRBV5-4 and TRBJ1-1; 7 positions match TRBD1. V trimming: 4 bases; J trimming: 1 base; junction bases outside the gene matches: 4. The germline CDR1 and CDR2 sequences are SGHNT and YYREEE (reference sequence). This CDR3 has 14 residues. The CDR3 region is CASSLGQPNTEAFF. Written as DNA, the CDR3 is TGTGCCAGCAGCCTGGGACAGCCGAACACTGAAGCTTTCTTT.

This chain links TRBV4-3 with TRBJ1-2; perhaps TRBD1 as D (5 bases). V was shortened by 2 bases and J by 8 bases, with 15 bases between the two germline ends. Germline CDR1 and CDR2: LGHNA and YSLEER. CDR3 size: 14 residues. The CDR3 spells CASSQPGAKVGYTF. CDR3 DNA sequence: TGCGCCAGCAGCCAACCCGGGGCTAAAGTGGGCTACACCTTC.

In this sample, this clone turned up once. The chain recombines TRBV7-9 with TRBJ2-1, with TRBD1 identical over 7 bases. Germline CDR1 SEHNR, CDR2 FQNEAQ (reference sequence). The CDR3 is 13 residues long. The V gene end was trimmed by 3 bases and the J gene end by 8 bases; junction bases not matched to a gene: 4. The CDR3 DNA sequence: TGTGCCAGCAGCTTGACAGGGTGGGATGAGCAGTTCTTC. This translates into CASSLTGWDEQFF.

This clone has a single count. V usage is TRBV10-3 and J usage is TRBJ1-2; D remains unclear. The germline V gene has CDR1 ENHRY and CDR2 SYGVKD. The CDR3 is made up of 13 amino acids. The V and J ends lost 0 bases and 4 bases respectively, with 6 bases between them. The CDR3 region is CAISESEGYGYTF. The DNA for the CDR3 is TGTGCCATCAGTGAGTCAGAGGGCTATGGCTACACCTTC.